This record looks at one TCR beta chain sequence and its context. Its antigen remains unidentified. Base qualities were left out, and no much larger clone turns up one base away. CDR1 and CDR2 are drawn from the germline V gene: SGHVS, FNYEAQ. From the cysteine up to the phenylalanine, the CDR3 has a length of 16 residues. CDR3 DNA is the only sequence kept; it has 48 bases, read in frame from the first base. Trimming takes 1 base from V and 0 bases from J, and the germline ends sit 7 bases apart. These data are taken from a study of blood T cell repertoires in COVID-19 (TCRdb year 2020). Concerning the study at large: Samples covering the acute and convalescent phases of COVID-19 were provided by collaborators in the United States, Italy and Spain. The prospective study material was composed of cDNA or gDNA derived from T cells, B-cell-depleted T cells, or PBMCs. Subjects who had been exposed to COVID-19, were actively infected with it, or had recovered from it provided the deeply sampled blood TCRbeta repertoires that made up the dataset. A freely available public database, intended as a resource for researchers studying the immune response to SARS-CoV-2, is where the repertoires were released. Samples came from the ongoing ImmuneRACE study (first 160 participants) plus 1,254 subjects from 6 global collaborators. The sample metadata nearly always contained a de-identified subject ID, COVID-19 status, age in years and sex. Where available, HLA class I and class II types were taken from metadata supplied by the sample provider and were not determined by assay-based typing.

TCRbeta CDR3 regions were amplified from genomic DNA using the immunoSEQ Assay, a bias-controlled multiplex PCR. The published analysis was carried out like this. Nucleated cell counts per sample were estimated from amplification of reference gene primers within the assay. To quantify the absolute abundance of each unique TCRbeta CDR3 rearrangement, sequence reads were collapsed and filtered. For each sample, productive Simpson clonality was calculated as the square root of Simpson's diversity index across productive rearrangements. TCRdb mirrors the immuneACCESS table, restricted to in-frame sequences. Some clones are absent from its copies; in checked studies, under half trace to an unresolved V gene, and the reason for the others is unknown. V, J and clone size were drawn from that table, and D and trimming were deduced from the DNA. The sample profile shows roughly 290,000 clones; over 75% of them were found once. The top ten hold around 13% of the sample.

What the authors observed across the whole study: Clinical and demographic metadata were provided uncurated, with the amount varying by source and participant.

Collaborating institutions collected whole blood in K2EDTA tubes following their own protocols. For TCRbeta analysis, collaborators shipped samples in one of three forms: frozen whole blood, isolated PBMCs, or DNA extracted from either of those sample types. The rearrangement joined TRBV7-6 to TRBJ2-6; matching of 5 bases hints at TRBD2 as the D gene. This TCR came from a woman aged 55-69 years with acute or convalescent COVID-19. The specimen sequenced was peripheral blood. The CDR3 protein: CASSLGAGSGANVLTF. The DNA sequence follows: TGTGCCAGCAGCTTAGGTGCGGGCTCTGGGGCCAACGTCCTGACTTTC.